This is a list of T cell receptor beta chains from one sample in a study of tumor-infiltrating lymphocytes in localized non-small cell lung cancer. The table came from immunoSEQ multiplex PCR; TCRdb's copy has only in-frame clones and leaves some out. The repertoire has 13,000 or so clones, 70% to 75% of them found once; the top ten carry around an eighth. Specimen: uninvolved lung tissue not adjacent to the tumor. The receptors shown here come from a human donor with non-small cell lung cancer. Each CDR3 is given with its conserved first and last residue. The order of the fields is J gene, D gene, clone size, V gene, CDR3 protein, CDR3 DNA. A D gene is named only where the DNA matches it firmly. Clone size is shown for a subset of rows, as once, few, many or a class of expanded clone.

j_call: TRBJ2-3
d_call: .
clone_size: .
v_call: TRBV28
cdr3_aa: CASNQDISGTDTQYF
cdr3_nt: TGTGCCAGCAACCAGGACATTTCCGGCACAGATACGCAGTATTTT

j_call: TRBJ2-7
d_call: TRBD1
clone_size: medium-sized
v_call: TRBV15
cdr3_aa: CATSTRQGEQYF
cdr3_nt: TGTGCCACCAGCACCAGACAGGGCGAGCAGTACTTC

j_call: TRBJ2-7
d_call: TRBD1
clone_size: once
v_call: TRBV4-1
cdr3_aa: CASSQDPGTGSYEQYF
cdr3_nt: TGCGCCAGCAGCCAAGATCCCGGGACAGGGTCCTACGAGCAGTACTTC

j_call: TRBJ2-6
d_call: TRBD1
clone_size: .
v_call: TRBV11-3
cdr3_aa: CASSSLDRWAGANVLTF
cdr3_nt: TGTGCCAGCAGCTCCCTGGACAGGTGGGCTGGGGCCAACGTCCTGACTTTC

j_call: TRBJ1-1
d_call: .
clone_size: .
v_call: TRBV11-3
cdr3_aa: CASSFRQPNTEAFF
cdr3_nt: TGTGCCAGCAGCTTTAGACAGCCGAACACTGAAGCTTTCTTT

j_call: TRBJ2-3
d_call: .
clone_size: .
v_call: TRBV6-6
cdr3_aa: CASSDQGSGTDTQYF
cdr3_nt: TGTGCCAGCAGTGACCAGGGGTCGGGCACAGATACGCAGTATTTT

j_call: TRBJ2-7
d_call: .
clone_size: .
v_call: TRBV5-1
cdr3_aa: CASSQLEAEEQYF
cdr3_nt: TGCGCCAGCAGCCAGCTTGAGGCGGAGGAGCAGTACTTC

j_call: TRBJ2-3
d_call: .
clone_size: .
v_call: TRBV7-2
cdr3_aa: CASSWDSSRAQYF
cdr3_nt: TGTGCCAGCAGCTGGGACTCCTCGCGAGCGCAGTATTTT

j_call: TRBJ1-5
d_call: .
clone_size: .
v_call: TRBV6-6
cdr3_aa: CASSFGAGNQPQHF
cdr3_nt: TGTGCCAGCAGTTTTGGGGCAGGGAATCAGCCCCAGCATTTT

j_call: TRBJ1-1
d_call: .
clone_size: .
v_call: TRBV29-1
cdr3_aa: CSAGGYEAFF
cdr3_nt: TGCAGCGCCGGGGGATATGAAGCTTTCTTT

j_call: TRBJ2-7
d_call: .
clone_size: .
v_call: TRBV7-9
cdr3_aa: CASSSASGRGSEQYF
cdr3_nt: TGTGCCAGCAGCTCCGCCTCGGGCCGGGGGAGCGAGCAGTACTTC

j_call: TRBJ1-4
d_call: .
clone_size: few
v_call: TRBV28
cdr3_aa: CASRKGPYDQFF
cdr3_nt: TGTGCCAGCAGAAAAGGGCCCTACGATCAGTTTTTT

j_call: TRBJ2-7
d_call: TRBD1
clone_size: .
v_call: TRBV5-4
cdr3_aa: CASSLAGTGVEQYF
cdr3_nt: TGTGCCAGCAGCTTGGCCGGGACAGGGGTCGAGCAGTACTTC

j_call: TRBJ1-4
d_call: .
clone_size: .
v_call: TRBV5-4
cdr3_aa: CASSLGVGLGEKLFF
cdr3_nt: TGTGCCAGCAGCTTGGGGGTAGGGTTAGGAGAAAAACTGTTTTTT

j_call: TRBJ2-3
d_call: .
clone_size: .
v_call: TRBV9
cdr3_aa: CASSVVGGLTSTDTQYF
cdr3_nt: TGTGCCAGCAGCGTAGTAGGTGGTTTAACTAGCACAGATACGCAGTATTTT

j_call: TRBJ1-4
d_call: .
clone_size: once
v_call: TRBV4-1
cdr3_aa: CASSPGGRGEKLFF
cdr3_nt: TGCGCCAGCAGCCCCGGGGGGCGGGGGGAAAAACTGTTTTTT

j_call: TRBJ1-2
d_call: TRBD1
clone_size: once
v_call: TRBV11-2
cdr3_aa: CASTSSGTGGFTDYGYTF
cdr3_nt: TGTGCCAGCACCTCATCAGGGACAGGGGGTTTTACGGACTATGGCTACACCTTC

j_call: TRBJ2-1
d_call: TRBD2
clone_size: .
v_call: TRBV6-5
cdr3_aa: CASSYSTGGAYNEQFF
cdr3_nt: TGTGCCAGCAGTTACTCGACGGGGGGGGCCTACAATGAGCAGTTCTTC

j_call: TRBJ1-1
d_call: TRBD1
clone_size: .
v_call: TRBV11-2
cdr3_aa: CASGRTGGTEAFF
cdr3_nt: TGTGCCAGCGGACGAACAGGGGGCACTGAAGCTTTCTTT

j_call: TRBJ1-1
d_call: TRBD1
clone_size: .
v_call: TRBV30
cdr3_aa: CAWSSQGAPTEAFF
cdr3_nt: TGTGCCTGGAGTTCGCAGGGGGCGCCCACTGAAGCTTTCTTT

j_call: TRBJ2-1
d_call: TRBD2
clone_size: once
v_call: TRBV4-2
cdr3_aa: CASSQDEGGLATFGYNEQFF
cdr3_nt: TGTGCCAGCAGCCAAGATGAGGGGGGACTAGCGACTTTCGGGTACAATGAGCAGTTCTTC

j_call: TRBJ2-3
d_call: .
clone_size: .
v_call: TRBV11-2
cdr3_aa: CASSYARDTQYF
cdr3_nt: TGTGCCAGCAGCTACGCCAGAGATACGCAGTATTTT

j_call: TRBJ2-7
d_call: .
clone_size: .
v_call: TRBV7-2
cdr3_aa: CASSLRLQVYEQYF
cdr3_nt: TGTGCCAGCAGCTTACGACTCCAAGTCTACGAGCAGTACTTC

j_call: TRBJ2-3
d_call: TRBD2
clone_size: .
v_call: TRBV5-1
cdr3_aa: CASSLASGDTDTQYF
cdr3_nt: TGCGCCAGCAGCTTGGCCAGCGGGGACACAGATACGCAGTATTTT

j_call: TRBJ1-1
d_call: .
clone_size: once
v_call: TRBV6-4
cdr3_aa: CASRQDLNTEAFF
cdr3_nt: TGTGCCAGCAGACAGGATCTGAACACTGAAGCTTTCTTT

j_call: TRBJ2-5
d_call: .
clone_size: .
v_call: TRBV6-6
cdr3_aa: CASSLGGGDGRTQYF
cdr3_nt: TGTGCCAGCAGTCTAGGGGGCGGGGATGGGCGGACCCAGTACTTC

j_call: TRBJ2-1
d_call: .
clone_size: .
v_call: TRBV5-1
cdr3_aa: CASSSDSYNEQFF
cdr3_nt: TGCGCCAGCAGCTCGGACAGTTACAATGAGCAGTTCTTC

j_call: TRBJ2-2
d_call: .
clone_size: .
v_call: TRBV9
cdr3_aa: CASSVDLTGELFF
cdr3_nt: TGTGCCAGCAGCGTAGACCTGACCGGGGAGCTGTTTTTT

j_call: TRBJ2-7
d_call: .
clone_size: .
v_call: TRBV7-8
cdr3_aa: CASSLRGGGYEQYF
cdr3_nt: TGTGCCAGCAGCTTAAGGGGAGGGGGCTACGAGCAGTACTTC

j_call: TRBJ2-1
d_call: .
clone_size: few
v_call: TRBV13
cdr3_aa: CASSLGGQHYNEQFF
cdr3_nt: TGTGCCAGCAGCCTAGGAGGACAGCACTACAATGAGCAGTTCTTC

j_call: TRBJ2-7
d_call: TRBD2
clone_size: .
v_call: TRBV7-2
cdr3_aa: CASSLSGGRTSYEQYF
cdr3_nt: TGTGCCAGCAGCTTATCTGGCGGGAGGACCTCCTACGAGCAGTACTTC

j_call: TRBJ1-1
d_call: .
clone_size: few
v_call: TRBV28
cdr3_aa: CASSIGRSNTEAFF
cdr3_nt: TGTGCCAGCAGCATAGGCAGGTCGAACACTGAAGCTTTCTTT

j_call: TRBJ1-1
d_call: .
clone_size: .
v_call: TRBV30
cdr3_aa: CAWSPGGGTEAFF
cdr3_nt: TGTGCCTGGAGTCCCGGTGGGGGGACTGAAGCTTTCTTT

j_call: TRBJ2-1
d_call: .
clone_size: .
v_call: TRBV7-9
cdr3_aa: CASSLELNEQFF
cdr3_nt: TGTGCCAGCAGCTTAGAGCTCAATGAGCAGTTCTTC

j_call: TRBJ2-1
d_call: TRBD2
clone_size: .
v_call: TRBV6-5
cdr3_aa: CASSSLQGGSGQFF
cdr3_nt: TGTGCCAGCAGTTCCCTTCAGGGCGGGAGCGGGCAGTTCTTC

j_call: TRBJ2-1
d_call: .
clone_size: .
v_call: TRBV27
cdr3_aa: CASSSSSNNEQFF
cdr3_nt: TGTGCCAGCAGTTCCTCCTCGAACAATGAGCAGTTCTTC

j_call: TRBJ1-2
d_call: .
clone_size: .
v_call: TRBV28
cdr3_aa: CASTLDGTNGYTF
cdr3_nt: TGTGCCAGCACCCTAGACGGAACTAATGGCTACACCTTC

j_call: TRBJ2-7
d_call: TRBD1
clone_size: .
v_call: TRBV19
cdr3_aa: CASNADRAGEQYF
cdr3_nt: TGTGCCAGTAACGCGGACAGGGCAGGAGAGCAGTACTTC

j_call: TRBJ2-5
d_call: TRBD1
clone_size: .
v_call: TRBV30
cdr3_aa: CAWGTGTGMTQYF
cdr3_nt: TGTGCCTGGGGTACCGGGACAGGGATGACCCAGTACTTC

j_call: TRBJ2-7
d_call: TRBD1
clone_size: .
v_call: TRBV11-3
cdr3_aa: CASSLDRVGEQYF
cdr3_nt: TGTGCCAGCAGCTTGGACAGGGTTGGCGAGCAGTACTTC

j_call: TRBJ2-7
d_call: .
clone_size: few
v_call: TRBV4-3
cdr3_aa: CASSPSTRVDEQYF
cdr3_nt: TGCGCCAGCAGCCCCTCAACTAGAGTTGACGAGCAGTACTTC

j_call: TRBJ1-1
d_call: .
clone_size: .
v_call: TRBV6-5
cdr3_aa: CASSGTAGGTEAFF
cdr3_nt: TGTGCCAGCAGCGGGACGGCCGGCGGCACTGAAGCTTTCTTT

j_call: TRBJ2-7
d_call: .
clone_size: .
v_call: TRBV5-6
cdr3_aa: CASSLFSEQYF
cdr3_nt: TGTGCCAGCAGCTTGTTTAGCGAGCAGTACTTC

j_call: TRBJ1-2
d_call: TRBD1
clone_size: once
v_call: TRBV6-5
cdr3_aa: CASATEGAAFYGYTF
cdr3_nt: TGTGCCAGCGCTACAGAGGGGGCCGCCTTCTATGGCTACACCTTC

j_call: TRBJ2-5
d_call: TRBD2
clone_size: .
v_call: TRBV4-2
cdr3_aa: CASSQDLGGETQYF
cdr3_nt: TGTGCCAGCAGCCAAGATCTGGGAGGGGAGACCCAGTACTTC

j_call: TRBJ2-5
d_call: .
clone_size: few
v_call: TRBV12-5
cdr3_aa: CASGLGTGRETQYF
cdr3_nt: TGTGCTAGTGGTCTCGGTACTGGGAGAGAGACCCAGTACTTC

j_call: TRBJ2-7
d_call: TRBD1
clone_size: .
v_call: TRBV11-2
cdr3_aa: CASKGGLYEQYF
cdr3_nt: TGTGCCAGCAAAGGGGGCCTATACGAGCAGTACTTC

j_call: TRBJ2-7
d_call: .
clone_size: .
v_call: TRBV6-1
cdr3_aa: CASSPRTDSYEQYF
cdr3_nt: TGTGCCAGCAGTCCCCGGACGGACTCCTACGAGCAGTACTTC

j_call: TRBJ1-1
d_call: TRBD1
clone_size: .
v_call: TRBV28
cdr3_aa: CASSPSGQGGTEAFF
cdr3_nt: TGTGCCAGCAGCCCCTCTGGACAGGGGGGCACTGAAGCTTTCTTT

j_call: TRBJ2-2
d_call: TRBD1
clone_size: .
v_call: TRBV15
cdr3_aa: CATSRTGGRTGELFF
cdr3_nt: TGTGCCACCAGCAGGACAGGGGGTCGCACCGGGGAGCTGTTTTTT

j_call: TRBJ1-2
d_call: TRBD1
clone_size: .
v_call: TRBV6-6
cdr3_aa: CASSYPGQPVNYGYTF
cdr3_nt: TGTGCCAGCAGTTACCCGGGACAGCCGGTTAACTATGGCTACACCTTC

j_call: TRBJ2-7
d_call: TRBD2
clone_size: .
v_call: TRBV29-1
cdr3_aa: CSVKGGGTYEQYF
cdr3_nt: TGCAGCGTTAAAGGCGGGGGGACCTACGAGCAGTACTTC

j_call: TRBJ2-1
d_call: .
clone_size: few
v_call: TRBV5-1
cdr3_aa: CASTPTEYSYNEQFF
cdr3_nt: TGCGCCAGCACTCCCACGGAATATTCCTACAATGAGCAGTTCTTC

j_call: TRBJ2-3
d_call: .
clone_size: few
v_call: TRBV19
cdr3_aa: CASSFGSKTSTDTQYF
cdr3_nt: TGTGCCAGTAGTTTCGGATCTAAGACTAGCACAGATACGCAGTATTTT

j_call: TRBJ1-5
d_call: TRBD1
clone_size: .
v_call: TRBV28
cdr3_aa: CASRATGDHQPQHF
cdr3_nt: TGTGCCAGCAGGGCGACAGGGGACCATCAGCCCCAGCATTTT